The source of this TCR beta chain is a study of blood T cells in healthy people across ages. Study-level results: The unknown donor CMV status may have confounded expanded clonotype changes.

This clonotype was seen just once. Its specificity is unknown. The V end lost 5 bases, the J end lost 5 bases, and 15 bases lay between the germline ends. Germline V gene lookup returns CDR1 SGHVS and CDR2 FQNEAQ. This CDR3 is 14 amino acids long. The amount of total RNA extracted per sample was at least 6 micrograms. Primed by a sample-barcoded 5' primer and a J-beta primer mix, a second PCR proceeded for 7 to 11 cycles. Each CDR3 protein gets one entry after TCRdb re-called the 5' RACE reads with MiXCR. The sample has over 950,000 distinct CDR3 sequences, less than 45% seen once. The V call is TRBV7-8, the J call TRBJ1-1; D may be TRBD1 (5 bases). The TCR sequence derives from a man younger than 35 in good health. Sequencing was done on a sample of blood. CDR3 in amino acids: CASSPSRETTEAFF. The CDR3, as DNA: TGTGCCAGCAGCCCCTCCAGGGAAACGACTGAAGCTTTCTTT.